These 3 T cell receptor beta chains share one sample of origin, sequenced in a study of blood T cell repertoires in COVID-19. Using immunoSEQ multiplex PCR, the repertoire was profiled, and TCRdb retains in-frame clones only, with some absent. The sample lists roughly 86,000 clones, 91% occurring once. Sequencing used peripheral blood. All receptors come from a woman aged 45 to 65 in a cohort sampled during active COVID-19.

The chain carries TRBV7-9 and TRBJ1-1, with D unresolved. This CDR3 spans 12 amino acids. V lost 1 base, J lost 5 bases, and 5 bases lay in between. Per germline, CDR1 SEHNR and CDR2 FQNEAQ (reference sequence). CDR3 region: CASSLDGTEAFF. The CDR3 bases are TGTGCCAGCAGCTTAGACGGGACTGAAGCTTTCTTT.

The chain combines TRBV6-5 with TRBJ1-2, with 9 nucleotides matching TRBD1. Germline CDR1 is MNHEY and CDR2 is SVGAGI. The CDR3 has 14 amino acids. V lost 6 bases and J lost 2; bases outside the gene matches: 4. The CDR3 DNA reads TGTGCCAGCAGGGCCGGACAGGGGAACTATGGCTACACCTTC. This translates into CASRAGQGNYGYTF.

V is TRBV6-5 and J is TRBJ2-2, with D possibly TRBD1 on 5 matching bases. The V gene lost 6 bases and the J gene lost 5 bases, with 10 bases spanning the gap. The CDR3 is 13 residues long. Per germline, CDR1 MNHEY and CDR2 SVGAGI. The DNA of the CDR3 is TGTGCCAGCAGAGGACATCGAACCGGGGAGCTGTTTTTT. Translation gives CASRGHRTGELFF.